This T cell receptor beta chain was obtained from a study of T cell responses to AZD1222 COVID-19 vaccine. The study, taken as a whole, reports: Baseline serology detected seropositivity in only a handful of AZD1222 recipients. Donors in the cohort were predominantly white British and more often female, and clonal diversity was possibly underestimated.

This table comes from immunoSEQ multiplex PCR, and its TCRdb copy is limited to in-frame clones, with some not included. The data show about 150,000 clones, approximately 88% seen once. Comments on this clone: What it recognizes is unknown.

The germline V gene encodes CDR1 SGHTA and CDR2 FQGNSA. V lost 6 bases to trimming and J lost 3 bases, with 17 bases between them. The CDR3 loop spans 15 amino acids. The source is an adult in good health. The sequencing here drew on peripheral blood, taken on day 0 of MenACWY control vaccination. The J gene is TRBJ1-1, the V gene TRBV7-2; D is possibly TRBD1 (6 bases). The CDR3 region has the DNA TGTGCCAGCAGTGGGGGGGGCGCCGCGTACACTGAAGCTTTCTTT. Translated: CASSGGGAAYTEAFF.